A single sample is the source of the 7 T cell receptor beta chains below, sequenced in a study of PD-1 blockade in classical Hodgkin lymphoma. The assay was immunoSEQ multiplex PCR, and TCRdb's table has in-frame clones only and misses some. The data hold around 34,000 clones, with over 60% observed a single time. Every patient experienced relapse after autologous stem cell transplantation, and brentuximab vedotin exposure varied. The sequencing used peripheral blood mononuclear cells (PBMCs), collected before the second cycle of nivolumab. Receptors were obtained from a human donor with classical Hodgkin lymphoma.

This clone was observed a few times. The gene calls are TRBV19 and TRBJ1-6, with 7 bases identical to TRBD1. The germline CDR1 and CDR2 sequences are LNHDA and SQIVND (reference sequence). This CDR3 spans 14 amino acids. The J segment lost 6 bases and the V segment lost 10 bases, leaving 9 bases of the junction unmatched. The CDR3 region is CATKNRGLNSPLHF. The CDR3 nucleotides read TGTGCCACGAAAAACAGGGGACTTAATTCACCCCTCCACTTT.

The chain combines TRBV5-8 with TRBJ1-1; D unclear. The CDR3 covers 12 residues. Trimming took off 2 bases at V and 5 bases at J, with 7 bases between the two ends. Germline loops: CDR1 SGHTS, CDR2 YDEGEE. CDR3 residues: CASSFGATEAFF. CDR3 in DNA: TGTGCCAGCAGCTTCGGCGCGACTGAAGCTTTCTTT.

The CDR3 loop reads CASRGRVRGYEQYF. Here the CDR3 DNA reads TGTGCCAGCAGGGGTAGGGTCAGAGGCTACGAGCAGTACTTC. J is TRBJ2-7 and V is TRBV6-1; no definite D call. Germline V gene sequence: CDR1 MNHNS, CDR2 SASEGT. The CDR3 runs 14 residues. Trimming removed 6 bases at V and 3 bases at J, with 15 bases between.

The chain carries TRBV12-2 and TRBJ1-5. TRBV12-2 corresponds to a pseudogene. This CDR3 is built from 17 residues. The chain's CDR3 is CASRLEPVIFVVSPQHF. DNA of the CDR3: TGTGCAAGTCGCTTAGAGCCTGTAATCTTCGTCGTGTCGCCCCAGCATTTT.

The gene calls are TRBV23-1 and TRBJ2-7; TRBD2 is a possible D gene (5 bases). TRBV23-1 is an ORF; its function is uncertain. V was clipped by 10 bases and J by 0 bases, with 13 bases between them. CDR3 size: 13 residues. Here the CDR3 reads CANWTEVSYEQYF. CDR3 DNA: TGCGCCAACTGGACGGAGGTCTCCTACGAGCAGTACTTC.

This clone was counted between two and nine times. This CDR3 is CASSFSSDNYGYTF. The DNA for the CDR3 is TGCGCCAGCAGCTTCTCCTCGGATAACTATGGCTACACCTTC. V gene TRBV5-1 combines with J gene TRBJ1-2; D gene uncertain. Germline V gene sequence: CDR1 SGHRS, CDR2 YFSETQ. The length of the CDR3 is 14 residues. The ends were cut back, 2 bases at V and 1 base at J, with 9 bases in the middle.

The chain uses TRBV7-9 and TRBJ1-3; no reliable D call. The germline V gene encodes CDR1 SEHNR and CDR2 FQNEAQ (reference sequence). Trimming left V 7 bases short and J 0 bases short, with 7 bases between. The CDR3 spans 13 residues. CDR3 in amino acids: CASTFDSGNTIYF. In nucleotides, the CDR3 is TGTGCCAGCACCTTTGACTCTGGAAACACCATATATTTT.